The 20 T cell receptor beta chains listed next were all sequenced from one sample in a study of blood T cells in healthy people across ages. Through a sample-barcoded 5' primer and a J-beta primer mix, a second PCR was run for 7 to 11 cycles. Via MiXCR, TCRdb re-called the 5' RACE reads, giving one row per CDR3 protein. The table lists some 1.5 million distinct CDR3 sequences, roughly two fifths of them singletons, with more than 4% in the top ten. The sequenced sample was blood. The receptor source for this set is a woman aged 18-35 years in good health.

The gene calls are TRBV12-3 or TRBV12-4 and TRBJ2-5; 7 bases are shared with TRBD1. CDR3 size: 16 residues. The trim removed 6 bases at V and 2 bases at J, leaving 12 bases unmatched. The CDR3 DNA reads TGTGCCAGCAGGCCCCCGACAGGGAAGGGGCAAGAGACCCAGTACTTC. Its translation is CASRPPTGKGQETQYF.

This clonotype has only a few counts. The chain combines TRBV10-3 with TRBJ1-2; TRBD1 aligns across 10 bases. Germline trimming cut 5 bases from V and 6 bases from J; bases unmatched to any gene: 3. The CDR3 extends over 13 amino acids. The germline V gene has CDR1 ENHRY and CDR2 SYGVKD. The CDR3 DNA is TGTGCCATCAGTTCTGGGACAGGGGATGGCTACACCTTC. As protein: CAISSGTGDGYTF.

The rearrangement uses TRBV12-3 or TRBV12-4 and TRBJ2-5; 7 bases fit TRBD1. This CDR3 spans 15 amino acids. Germline trimming cut 1 base from V and 4 bases from J; bases unmatched to any gene: 6. The CDR3 sequence is CASSLDGTVGETQYF. DNA of the CDR3: TGTGCCAGCAGTTTAGATGGGACAGTTGGAGAGACCCAGTACTTC.

Only a few counts were recorded for this clonotype. This chain connects TRBV12-3 or TRBV12-4 to TRBJ2-3, with TRBD2 identical over 9 bases. This CDR3 contains 16 residues. The J segment lost 2 bases and the V segment lost 5 bases, leaving 8 bases of the junction unmatched. DNA for the CDR3: TGTGCCAGCAGTGCAGCGGGAGGTGCGCCCACAGATACGCAGTATTTT. Protein: CASSAAGGAPTDTQYF.

This clonotype occurred a few times. The chain has TRBV13 and TRBJ2-1; 7 bases match TRBD2. The V segment lost 4 bases and the J segment 2 bases; nucleotides outside the gene matches: 11. The CDR3 totals 17 residues. Germline V CDR1 and CDR2: PRHDT, FYEKMQ (reference sequence). As DNA, the CDR3 is TGTGCCAGCAGCTCCGGACTAGGTCCCAGCCCCTACAATGAGCAGTTCTTC. This translates into CASSSGLGPSPYNEQFF. Full variable domain (rest looked up from reference TRBV13 and TRBJ2-1): AAGVIQSPRHLIKEKRETATLKCYPIPRHDTVYWYQQGPGQDPQFLISFYEKMQSDKGSIPDRFSAQQFSDYHSELNMSSLELGDSALYFCASSSGLGPSPYNEQFFGPGTRLTVL.

Note on this clonotype: Possible read error: a much larger clone is one base away. The chain combines TRBV29-1 with TRBJ1-5; D not resolved. V was clipped by 4 bases and J by 3 bases, with 10 bases between them. Germline lookup yields CDR1 SQVTM and CDR2 ANQGSEA. The CDR3 runs 13 residues. CDR3 DNA sequence: TGCAGCGTTGGGGCAGGTGACAATCAGCCCCAGCATTTT. It yields the protein CSVGAGDNQPQHF.

V usage is TRBV20-1 and J usage is TRBJ2-3, with D possibly TRBD1 on 6 matching bases. The CDR3 extends over 15 amino acids. Trimming shortened V by 3 bases and J by 5 bases, and 18 bases separated the two germline ends. CDR1 and CDR2 from the germline V gene are DFQATT and SNEGSKA (reference sequence). CDR3 nucleotide sequence: TGCAGTGCTAGCTCCCTGGGGGCCGGAGAAGATACGCAGTATTTT. Amino acids: CSASSLGAGEDTQYF.

In regard to this clonotype: One base away lies a much larger clone, so this may be a sequencing read error. V is TRBV5-1 and J is TRBJ2-1; the D gene is possibly TRBD1 (5 bases). CDR3 size: 13 residues. V lost 4 bases to trimming and J lost 15 bases, with 20 bases between them. The germline V gene has CDR1 SGHRS and CDR2 YFSETQ. The CDR3 loop reads CASSLFPGKVRFF. The CDR3 nucleotides are TGCGCCAGCAGCCTTTTTCCAGGGAAAGTGCGGTTCTTC.

This clonotype has only a few counts. This rearrangement joins TRBV7-2 to TRBJ2-7; D may match TRBD1 or TRBD2 (5 bases each). Germline-derived CDR1 and CDR2 are SGHTA and FQGNSA. Trimming shortened V by 3 bases and J by 3 bases, and 9 bases separated the two germline ends. The CDR3 totals 13 residues. The CDR3 DNA follows: TGTGCCAGCAGCTTCGTGGGGGTCTACGAGCAGTACTTC. Amino acids: CASSFVGVYEQYF.

In its sample, this clonotype was seen a few times. The V gene is TRBV7-9, the J gene TRBJ2-1, with TRBD2 as a possible D gene (5 bases). In germline, CDR1 is SEHNR, CDR2 FQNEAQ (reference sequence). The CDR3 loop spans 15 amino acids. The V end was cut by 3 bases, the J end by 0 bases, with 9 bases between. CDR3 amino acids: CASSFSGVSYNEQFF. The CDR3 DNA is TGTGCCAGCAGCTTCAGCGGAGTCTCCTACAATGAGCAGTTCTTC.

The genes are TRBV9 and TRBJ2-3; 11 bases line up with TRBD2. The V and J ends lost 2 bases and 7 bases, in that order; junction bases with no gene match: 12. Germline V gives CDR1 SGDLS, CDR2 YYNGEE. The CDR3 is made up of 17 amino acids. CDR3 loop: CASSVGGTSGRPYTQYF. Here the CDR3 DNA reads TGTGCCAGCAGCGTTGGAGGGACTAGCGGCCGTCCGTATACGCAGTATTTT.

This clonotype occurred many times. The V and J genes are TRBV29-1 and TRBJ2-1; D may be TRBD1 (5 bases). V gave up 3 bases and J gave up 8 bases, with 11 bases separating them. CDR1 and CDR2 (germline): SQVTM, ANQGSEA. This CDR3 region has 12 residues. For the CDR3, the DNA is TGCAGCGTTGAGGGGCGTGTGGATGAGCAGTTCTTC. It specifies CSVEGRVDEQFF.

This clonotype was seen at least ten times. This chain uses TRBV10-3 with TRBJ1-2; TRBD1 aligns across 11 bases. CDR3 length equals 15 residues. Germline V gene sequence: CDR1 ENHRY, CDR2 SYGVKD. V was pared by 8 bases and J by 2 bases, with 7 bases of the junction left unmatched. CDR3 sequence (DNA): TGTGCCATCCCCCGGGACAGGGGGTTCAACTATGGCTACACCTTC. Encoded protein: CAIPRDRGFNYGYTF.

This sequence joins TRBV30 and TRBJ2-7; the D is unclear. The germline V gene encodes CDR1 GTSNPN and CDR2 SVGIG (reference sequence). Trimming pared 0 bases from V and 3 bases from J, leaving 9 bases between. CDR3 length: 13 amino acids. The CDR3 loop reads CAWSVMAYYEQYF. The CDR3 DNA is TGTGCCTGGAGTGTTATGGCATACTACGAGCAGTACTTC.

The sample holds a few counts of this clonotype. The rearrangement uses TRBV30 and TRBJ1-2, with a weak D call TRBD1 (6 bases). Trimming removed 8 bases at V and 6 bases at J, with 13 bases between. CDR1 and CDR2 (germline): GTSNPN, SVGIG (reference sequence). The CDR3 length is 11 residues. CDR3 coding DNA: TGTGCCCTCGGGTGGGGGCATGGCTACACCTTC. This encodes CALGWGHGYTF.

The sample holds a few counts of this clonotype. The chain uses TRBV12-3 or TRBV12-4 and TRBJ2-5; 7 bases line up with TRBD2. The J call is uncertain, as TRBJ2-7 better fits the DNA end. This CDR3 is 16 amino acids long. The CDR3 reads CASSLSTRTGLYEQYF. CDR3 bases: TGTGCCAGCAGCCTATCCACTCGGACGGGACTATACGAGCAGTACTTC.

This sequence joins TRBV28 and TRBJ1-6; D not resolved. Trimming pared 3 bases from V and 5 bases from J, leaving 8 bases between. This CDR3 has 14 residues. Germline V gene data show CDR1 as MDHEN and CDR2 as SYDVKM. The CDR3 sequence is CASSLPGNNSPLHF. In DNA, the CDR3 is TGTGCCAGCAGTTTGCCCGGGAATAATTCACCCCTCCACTTT.

This clonotype was picked up a small number of times. The CDR3 region is CASSESGRPYNEQFF. CDR3 coding DNA: TGTGCCAGCAGCGAAAGCGGGAGGCCCTACAATGAGCAGTTCTTC. V is TRBV7-2 and J is TRBJ2-1, with 9 bases matching TRBD2. Germline-derived CDR1 and CDR2 are SGHTA and FQGNSA. V trimming: 5 bases; J trimming: 2 bases; junction bases outside the gene matches: 4. The CDR3 covers 15 residues. Full variable domain (rest looked up from reference TRBV7-2 and TRBJ2-1): GAGVSQSPSNKVTEKGKDVELRCDPISGHTALYWYRQSLGQGLEFLIYFQGNSAPDKSGLPSDRFSAERTGGSVSTLTIQRTQQEDSAVYLCASSESGRPYNEQFFGPGTRLTVL.

This clonotype came up a few times. CDR3 region: CASSQDNGPGATNEKLFF. The DNA of the CDR3 is TGCGCCAGCAGCCAAGATAACGGGCCCGGGGCCACTAATGAAAAACTGTTTTTT. This chain connects TRBV4-3 to TRBJ1-4; D possibly corresponds to TRBD1 (5 bases). CDR1 is LGHNA, CDR2 YSLEER, per germline. Trimming took 0 bases from V and 2 from J, leaving 16 bases between them. The CDR3 runs 18 residues.

This clonotype was seen a few times. The genes are TRBV6-5 and TRBJ2-1; unclear D gene. CDR1 is MNHEY, CDR2 SVGAGI, per germline. Deletions cut 2 bases from V and 9 bases from J, with 17 bases between. CDR3 length: 15 residues. CDR3 sequence (DNA): TGTGCCAGCAGTTACGCCCAAGCGCCTGGCGGTGAGCAGTTCTTC. Translating it yields CASSYAQAPGGEQFF.